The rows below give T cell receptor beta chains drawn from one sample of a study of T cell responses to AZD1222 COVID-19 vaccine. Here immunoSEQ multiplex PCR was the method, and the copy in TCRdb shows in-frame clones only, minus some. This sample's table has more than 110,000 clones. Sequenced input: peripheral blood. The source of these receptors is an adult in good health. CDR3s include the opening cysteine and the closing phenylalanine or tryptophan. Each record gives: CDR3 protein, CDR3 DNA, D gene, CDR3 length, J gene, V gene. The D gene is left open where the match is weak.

CDR3aa: CASSLRQGASQNIQYF; CDR3nt: TGTGCCAGCAGCTTACGCCAGGGGGCGTCCCAAAACATTCAGTACTTC; d_gene: TRBD1; len: 16; j_gene: TRBJ2-4; v_gene: TRBV7-2
CDR3aa: CASKGAGGGLAGANVLTF; CDR3nt: TGTGCCAGCAAAGGGGCAGGGGGCGGTCTGGCTGGGGCCAACGTCCTGACTTTC; d_gene: TRBD1; len: 18; j_gene: TRBJ2-6; v_gene: TRBV2
CDR3aa: CASSPDRGYYYNSPLHF; CDR3nt: TGTGCCAGCTCTCCCGACAGGGGCTACTACTATAATTCACCCCTCCACTTT; d_gene: TRBD1; len: 17; j_gene: TRBJ1-6; v_gene: TRBV18
CDR3aa: CASSVGTANTEAFF; CDR3nt: TGTGCCAGCAGCGTAGGGACAGCGAACACTGAAGCTTTCTTT; d_gene: TRBD1; len: 14; j_gene: TRBJ1-1; v_gene: TRBV7-6
CDR3aa: CASSFSSRGSNQPQHF; CDR3nt: TGTGCCAGCAGCTTTTCGAGTCGGGGGAGCAATCAGCCCCAGCATTTT; d_gene: -; len: 16; j_gene: TRBJ1-5; v_gene: TRBV7-2
CDR3aa: CASSQGVATSMEETQYF; CDR3nt: TGTGCCAGCAGCCAAGGGGTGGCCACCTCGATGGAAGAGACCCAGTACTTC; d_gene: -; len: 17; j_gene: TRBJ2-5; v_gene: TRBV4-2
CDR3aa: CASSPSAGTGGGYTF; CDR3nt: TGTGCCAGCAGCCCAAGCGCCGGGACAGGGGGTGGCTACACCTTC; d_gene: TRBD1; len: 15; j_gene: TRBJ1-2; v_gene: TRBV7-2
CDR3aa: CAIRGTENTEAFF; CDR3nt: TGTGCCATCAGAGGGACGGAAAACACTGAAGCTTTCTTT; d_gene: -; len: 13; j_gene: TRBJ1-1; v_gene: TRBV10-3
CDR3aa: CASIPPGTGGNTGELFF; CDR3nt: TGTGCCAGCATCCCCCCGGGGACAGGGGGCAACACCGGGGAGCTGTTTTTT; d_gene: TRBD1; len: 17; j_gene: TRBJ2-2; v_gene: TRBV7-9
CDR3aa: CASSLVRVGETQYF; CDR3nt: TGCGCCAGCAGCTTGGTCAGGGTTGGGGAGACCCAGTACTTC; d_gene: -; len: 14; j_gene: TRBJ2-5; v_gene: TRBV5-1
CDR3aa: CASSLWGGVGYTF; CDR3nt: TGTGCCAGCAGTTTATGGGGAGGGGTAGGCTACACCTTC; d_gene: -; len: 13; j_gene: TRBJ1-2; v_gene: TRBV27
CDR3aa: CATSSLTGPLAKNIQYF; CDR3nt: TGTGCCACCAGCAGTCTGACAGGGCCCCTAGCCAAAAACATTCAGTACTTC; d_gene: TRBD1; len: 17; j_gene: TRBJ2-4; v_gene: TRBV15
CDR3aa: CASSLRGTVYNSPLHF; CDR3nt: TGTGCCAGCAGCTTAAGGGGGACTGTCTATAATTCACCCCTCCACTTT; d_gene: -; len: 16; j_gene: TRBJ1-6; v_gene: TRBV7-2
CDR3aa: CSSQGGDTQYF; CDR3nt: TGCAGTTCACAAGGTGGGGATACGCAGTATTTT; d_gene: -; len: 11; j_gene: TRBJ2-3; v_gene: TRBV20-1
CDR3aa: CASSFMGQGKETQYF; CDR3nt: TGTGCCAGCAGCTTCATGGGACAGGGTAAAGAGACCCAGTACTTC; d_gene: TRBD1; len: 15; j_gene: TRBJ2-5; v_gene: TRBV7-2
CDR3aa: CASRHGGTYEQYF; CDR3nt: TGTGCCAGCAGACATGGGGGGACCTACGAGCAGTACTTC; d_gene: -; len: 13; j_gene: TRBJ2-7; v_gene: TRBV12-3/TRBV12-4
CDR3aa: CASRKDRSSGNTIYF; CDR3nt: TGTGCCAGCAGGAAGGACCGGAGCTCTGGAAACACCATATATTTT; d_gene: -; len: 15; j_gene: TRBJ1-3; v_gene: TRBV11-3
CDR3aa: CASGTGELFF; CDR3nt: TGTGCCAGCGGAACCGGGGAGCTGTTTTTT; d_gene: -; len: 10; j_gene: TRBJ2-2; v_gene: TRBV7-9
CDR3aa: CASSLTETQYF; CDR3nt: TGTGCCAGCAGTCTCACGGAGACCCAGTACTTC; d_gene: -; len: 11; j_gene: TRBJ2-5; v_gene: TRBV28
CDR3aa: CASSPMVPYEQYF; CDR3nt: TGTGCCAGCAGCCCCATGGTCCCCTACGAGCAGTACTTC; d_gene: -; len: 13; j_gene: TRBJ2-7; v_gene: TRBV14
CDR3aa: CSAPVGYTF; CDR3nt: TGCAGTGCTCCCGTCGGCTACACCTTC; d_gene: -; len: 9; j_gene: TRBJ1-2; v_gene: TRBV20-1
CDR3aa: CATRTGNTEAFF; CDR3nt: TGTGCCACCAGGACGGGGAACACTGAAGCTTTCTTT; d_gene: -; len: 12; j_gene: TRBJ1-1; v_gene: TRBV2
CDR3aa: CASSLAPQPQHF; CDR3nt: TGTGCCAGCAGTTTAGCGCCTCAGCCCCAGCATTTT; d_gene: -; len: 12; j_gene: TRBJ1-5; v_gene: TRBV12-3/TRBV12-4
CDR3aa: CACREQQARNEKLFF; CDR3nt: TGTGCCTGTAGAGAACAACAGGCTCGTAATGAAAAACTGTTTTTT; d_gene: -; len: 15; j_gene: TRBJ1-4; v_gene: TRBV30
CDR3aa: CASSLINTEAFF; CDR3nt: TGTGCCAGCAGCTTGATTAACACTGAAGCTTTCTTT; d_gene: -; len: 12; j_gene: TRBJ1-1; v_gene: TRBV7-9
CDR3aa: CASSLKQVRQPQHF; CDR3nt: TGTGCCAGCAGCCTGAAACAGGTCCGTCAGCCCCAGCATTTT; d_gene: -; len: 14; j_gene: TRBJ1-5; v_gene: TRBV7-8
CDR3aa: CASSPRTVGDKLFF; CDR3nt: TGTGCCAGCAGCCCTAGAACGGTCGGGGATAAACTGTTTTTT; d_gene: -; len: 14; j_gene: TRBJ1-4; v_gene: TRBV2
CDR3aa: CASKKWTSGANVLTF; CDR3nt: TGTGCCAGTAAGAAGTGGACCTCTGGGGCCAACGTCCTGACTTTC; d_gene: -; len: 15; j_gene: TRBJ2-6; v_gene: TRBV19
CDR3aa: CAWSEGPGYTF; CDR3nt: TGTGCCTGGAGTGAAGGGCCTGGCTACACCTTC; d_gene: -; len: 11; j_gene: TRBJ1-2; v_gene: TRBV30
CDR3aa: CASTRGWGGRNTGELFF; CDR3nt: TGTGCCAGCACCCGAGGATGGGGGGGACGCAACACCGGGGAGCTGTTTTTT; d_gene: TRBD2; len: 17; j_gene: TRBJ2-2; v_gene: TRBV9
CDR3aa: CASSFVPGLASDTQYF; CDR3nt: TGCGCCAGCAGCTTCGTCCCGGGACTAGCATCAGATACGCAGTATTTT; d_gene: TRBD2; len: 16; j_gene: TRBJ2-3; v_gene: TRBV5-1
CDR3aa: CASSLTGTGGRNTEAFF; CDR3nt: TGTGCCAGCAGTCTAACCGGGACAGGGGGCCGGAACACTGAAGCTTTCTTT; d_gene: TRBD1; len: 17; j_gene: TRBJ1-1; v_gene: TRBV28
CDR3aa: CATSREVGGLNTEAFF; CDR3nt: TGTGCCACCAGCAGAGAGGTCGGGGGCCTTAACACTGAAGCTTTCTTT; d_gene: -; len: 16; j_gene: TRBJ1-1; v_gene: TRBV15
CDR3aa: CASSVSRNYGYTF; CDR3nt: TGTGCCAGCAGTGTAAGCAGGAACTATGGCTACACCTTC; d_gene: -; len: 13; j_gene: TRBJ1-2; v_gene: TRBV2
CDR3aa: CASSSPAVETQYF; CDR3nt: TGTGCCAGCTCGAGTCCAGCGGTAGAGACCCAGTACTTC; d_gene: -; len: 13; j_gene: TRBJ2-5; v_gene: TRBV18
CDR3aa: CASAPDRGSYEQYF; CDR3nt: TGCGCCAGCGCCCCGGACAGGGGTTCCTACGAGCAGTACTTC; d_gene: TRBD1; len: 14; j_gene: TRBJ2-7; v_gene: TRBV5-1
CDR3aa: CASSLSRGGQGQPQHF; CDR3nt: TGTGCCAGCAGCTTGTCAAGAGGGGGCCAGGGACAGCCCCAGCATTTT; d_gene: TRBD1; len: 16; j_gene: TRBJ1-5; v_gene: TRBV5-8
CDR3aa: CASSRGDNEKLFF; CDR3nt: TGCGCCAGCAGCCGGGGAGATAATGAAAAACTGTTTTTT; d_gene: -; len: 13; j_gene: TRBJ1-4; v_gene: TRBV4-3